What follows are 8 T cell receptor beta chains derived from one specimen sequenced in a study of CXCR3-negative and CXCR3-positive naive CD8 T cells. It was by 5' RACE with UMI labels that the TRB cDNA libraries were prepared. TCRdb re-called the 5' RACE reads; every CDR3 protein appears as one record, without DNA. The sample's table shows roughly 90,000 distinct CDR3 sequences. The sequenced sample was naive CXCR3- CD8+ T cells from blood. Subset indicated: CD45RO-CCR7+CD27+CD95- naive CD8+ T cells lacking CXCR3 (TNR3-). The receptors stem from a human donor in good health. Some clones in this sample may be carry-over from other donors' samples.

The gene calls are TRBV7-9 and TRBJ2-3; TCRdb's assignment of TRBD1 cannot be checked, as there is no DNA. There are 14 residues in the CDR3. Germline V gene sequence: CDR1 SEHNR, CDR2 FQNEAQ (reference sequence). The CDR3 sequence: CASSLVGGTDTQYF.

The chain joins TRBV20-1 to TRBJ1-1; TCRdb's D call, TRBD1, is unchecked because there is no DNA. This CDR3 spans 11 amino acids. Germline lookup yields CDR1 DFQATT and CDR2 SNEGSKA (reference sequence). The CDR3 loop is CSARAGVEAFF.

V and J are TRBV11-2 and TRBJ1-2; the D gene TCRdb calls, TRBD1, cannot be checked with no DNA. Germline-derived CDR1 and CDR2 are SGHAT and FQNNGV. This CDR3 contains 17 residues. This CDR3 reads CASTSSPSGGGVRGYTF. The entire variable domain, with the rest obtained from reference TRBV11-2 and TRBJ1-2, is as follows: EAGVAQSPRYKIIEKRQSVAFWCNPISGHATLYWYQQILGQGPKLLIQFQNNGVVDDSQLPKDRFSAERLKGVDSTLKIQPAKLEDSAVYLCASTSSPSGGGVRGYTFGSGTRLTVV.

The gene calls are TRBV5-1 and TRBJ1-1; TCRdb's D gene call, TRBD1, goes unchecked for lack of DNA. The V gene's germline CDR1 is SGHRS and CDR2 YFSETQ. This CDR3 contains 15 residues. CDR3 sequence reads: CASSPEGGGHTEAFF.

V and J are TRBV29-1 and TRBJ2-1. The CDR3 totals 13 residues. Germline values: CDR1 SQVTM, CDR2 ANQGSEA. The CDR3 here is CSVADSSYNEQFF.

The chain has TRBV29-1 and TRBJ2-3; TCRdb selects TRBD1, and the lack of DNA leaves this call unchecked. The CDR3 loop spans 11 amino acids. Germline V lookup: CDR1 SQVTM, CDR2 ANQGSEA. CDR3: CSVDPGVTQYF.

This sequence joins TRBV28 and TRBJ2-1; as DNA is missing, the TRBD1 call by TCRdb cannot be tested. CDR1 and CDR2 (germline): MDHEN, SYDVKM. The CDR3 is 13 residues long. CDR3 sequence: CASSLTGWDEQFF.

The chain recombines TRBV20-1 with TRBJ2-7; TCRdb proposes TRBD2, but this gene call is untestable without DNA. Looked up from germline, CDR1 is DFQATT and CDR2 is SNEGSKA (reference sequence). The length of the CDR3 is 16 residues. The CDR3 sequence: CSASGLAGDLDYEQYF.